The rows below give T cell receptor beta chains drawn from one sample of a study of T cells in Graves' hyperthyroidism and ophthalmopathy. TCRdb re-called the multiplex PCR reads through MiXCR, storing one row per CDR3 protein. The data show 550,000 to 800,000 distinct CDR3 sequences, roughly 15% seen once. The specimen was blood. These receptors came from a man aged 18 to 35 with Graves' hyperthyroidism. Both conserved end residues are part of each CDR3. The D gene is left open where the match is weak. Size is stated for part of the rows, as once, few or many counts, or as a class when the clone is expanded.

>TRBJ1-2|-|-|TRBV5-4
CASSLGKAYGYTF
TGTGCCAGCAGCTTGGGAAAGGCCTATGGCTACACCTTC
>TRBJ2-7|-|-|TRBV12-3/TRBV12-4
CATRQDLRDEQYF
TGTGCCACCCGACAGGACCTTCGGGACGAGCAGTACTTC
>TRBJ1-1|-|-|TRBV9
CASSVAGGRTEAFF
TGTGCCAGCAGCGTAGCGGGGGGGAGGACTGAAGCTTTCTTT
>TRBJ1-2|many|TRBD1|TRBV6-1
CASSKTLDRAGYGYTF
TGTGCCAGCAGCAAAACCCTGGACAGGGCCGGCTATGGCTACACCTTC
>TRBJ1-1|many|-|TRBV20-1
CSARVGVTEAFF
TGCAGTGCTAGAGTCGGTGTTACTGAAGCTTTCTTT
>TRBJ1-2|many|-|TRBV30
CAWSDSGIYGYTF
TGTGCCTGGAGTGACTCCGGGATCTATGGCTACACCTTC
>TRBJ2-7|-|-|TRBV6-1
CASSERRRDGQYF
TGTGCCAGCAGTGAAAGGCGTCGGGATGGGCAGTACTTC
>TRBJ2-3|-|TRBD2|TRBV6-2/TRBV6-3
CASSYWGRGTDTQYF
TGTGCCAGCAGTTACTGGGGGAGGGGCACAGATACGCAGTATTTT
>TRBJ2-1|-|TRBD2|TRBV11-2
CASSLVAGGPPPEQFF
TGTGCCAGCAGCTTGGTAGCGGGAGGGCCTCCTCCTGAGCAGTTCTTC
>TRBJ2-5|few|-|TRBV20-1
CSARDLLAGPVGTQYF
TGCAGTGCTAGAGATCTCCTGGCGGGGCCTGTAGGGACCCAGTACTTC
>TRBJ1-3|many|-|TRBV2
CASSSTGTGNTIYF
TGTGCCAGCAGTTCCACAGGGACTGGAAACACCATATATTTT
>TRBJ2-7|-|-|TRBV27
CASSLGLGGDEQYF
TGTGCCAGCAGTTTGGGATTAGGAGGCGACGAGCAGTACTTC
>TRBJ2-7|many|TRBD1|TRBV28
CASSLFLSRGQGFYEQYF
TGTGCCAGCAGTTTATTTTTATCACGGGGACAGGGGTTCTACGAGCAGTACTTC
>TRBJ2-3|many|-|TRBV28
CASSDRSDTQYF
TGTGCCAGCAGCGACCGTAGCGATACGCAGTATTTT
>TRBJ2-3|many|-|TRBV28
CASSFSRRGYSSTDTQYF
TGTGCCAGCAGTTTTAGTCGGAGGGGTTATTCTAGCACAGATACGCAGTATTTT
>TRBJ2-7|-|TRBD1|TRBV5-1
CASSSYRDRDYEQYF
TGCGCCAGCAGCTCATACCGGGACAGGGATTACGAGCAGTACTTC
>TRBJ2-7|-|-|TRBV6-6
CASSYVALSYEQYF
TGTGCCAGCAGTTACGTAGCCCTCTCCTACGAGCAGTACTTC
>TRBJ1-2|many|-|TRBV2
CASSEGRAGYTF
TGTGCCAGCAGTGAGGGAAGGGCTGGCTACACCTTC
>TRBJ2-5|-|-|TRBV29-1
CSVELGDRQETQYF
TGCAGCGTTGAGTTGGGGGACCGACAAGAGACCCAGTACTTC
>TRBJ2-1|many|-|TRBV9
CASSGSGYNEQFF
TGTGCCAGCAGCGGATCAGGGTACAATGAGCAGTTCTTC
>TRBJ1-1|many|-|TRBV6-1
CAHKSGHSNTEAFF
TGTGCCCATAAATCGGGACACTCGAACACTGAAGCTTTCTTT
>TRBJ1-5|few|-|TRBV6-2/TRBV6-3
CAAGGRFNQPQHF
TGTGCCGCGGGGGGACGGTTTAATCAGCCCCAGCATTTT
>TRBJ2-3|few|TRBD2|TRBV6-1
CASTMGGTDTQYF
TGTGCCAGCACCATGGGGGGGACAGATACGCAGTATTTT
>TRBJ1-5|-|TRBD1|TRBV12-3/TRBV12-4
CASSYGTGSLSIMPQHF
TGTGCCAGCAGTTACGGGACAGGCTCGCTTTCAATCATGCCCCAGCATTTT
>TRBJ1-3|few|TRBD1|TRBV27
CASSSRQGARFPGNTIYF
TGTGCCAGCAGCTCTCGACAGGGGGCTCGCTTTCCTGGAAACACCATATATTTT
>TRBJ2-7|few|TRBD2|TRBV20-1
CSAGRGGSYEQYF
TGCAGTGCCGGGCGGGGGGGATCCTACGAGCAGTACTTC
>TRBJ2-1|many|-|TRBV3-1
CASSPRLGVEFF
TGTGCCAGCAGCCCCCGACTAGGGGTGGAGTTCTTC